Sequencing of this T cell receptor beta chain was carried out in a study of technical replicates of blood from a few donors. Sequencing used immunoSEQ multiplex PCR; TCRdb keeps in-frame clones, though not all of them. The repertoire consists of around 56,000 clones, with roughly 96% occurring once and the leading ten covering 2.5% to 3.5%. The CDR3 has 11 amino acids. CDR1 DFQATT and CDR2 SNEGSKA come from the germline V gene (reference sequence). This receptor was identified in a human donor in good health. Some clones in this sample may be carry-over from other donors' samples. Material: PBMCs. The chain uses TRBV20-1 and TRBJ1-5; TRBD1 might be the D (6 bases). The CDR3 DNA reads TGCAGCGCGGCAGGGGCTCAGCCCCAGCATTTT. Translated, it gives CSAAGAQPQHF.